This T cell receptor (beta chain) is from a study of cytomegalovirus exposure and HLA in healthy donors. Profiled with immunoSEQ multiplex PCR; TCRdb holds only in-frame clones, not every one. Here the sample spans roughly 58,000 clones, approximately 90% being singletons. The V end lost 2 bases, the J end lost 3 bases, and 7 bases lay between the germline ends. From germline, CDR1 is ENHRY and CDR2 SYGVKD. The CDR3 consists of 13 residues. The sample consisted of PBMCs. The sequence came from a man between 18 and 29 years old in good health and CMV-seronegative. The chain recombines TRBV10-3 with TRBJ1-2, with a weak D call TRBD1 (5 bases). The CDR3 protein is CAISERGDYGYTF. CDR3 in DNA: TGTGCCATCAGTGAGAGGGGTGACTATGGCTACACCTTC.